This T cell receptor (beta chain) was retrieved from a study of neurological immune-mediated disorders (dated by TCRdb to between 2019 and 2020). Background on the whole study: Peripheral blood TCR-beta repertoires from patients with HTLV-I-associated myelopathy (HAM/TSP), patients with multiple sclerosis, and healthy controls were compared in the study using UMI-based sequencing. Longitudinal HAM/TSP and healthy donors had 3 time-points each (about 3-45 month intervals). The roughly 110 TCR-beta libraries included longitudinal samples, technical triplicates and paired sorted CD4+ and CD8+ T-cell subsets alongside PBMC samples. Of the 65 to 70 subjects in the cohort, around 14 were HAM/TSP patients, about 34 were multiple sclerosis patients, and some 20 were healthy controls.

This clonotype was observed a few times. Its binding antigen is unknown. Base quality data are lacking; no much larger clone is found one base away. Trimming removed 6 bases from V and 8 bases from J; the gene matches leave 10 bases unexplained. Its CDR3 holds 14 amino acids, cysteine through phenylalanine. Here the CDR3 DNA is all that survives: 42 bases in frame from base 1. Based on the germline V gene, the CDR1 and CDR2 sequences are SQVTM and ANQGSEA. The sample's time point label, decoded: longitudinal time-point 1 (baseline). The healthy controls were volunteers from a blood bank in Maryland, USA. Libraries from unsorted PBMCs were made from 2 million PBMCs kept in RNAlater at -80 degrees C until RNA extraction. Peripheral blood was subjected to Ficoll-Hypaque density gradient centrifugation to isolate PBMCs, which were then cryopreserved in liquid nitrogen. Overall study results and their limits: No identical CDR3 amino acid sequences were shared among expanded clones across subjects, suggesting private TCR-beta repertoires in all groups. TCR clonal expansion was highest in HAM/TSP patients and lowest in MS patients, with MS patients falling below even healthy controls.

To synthesize cDNA, template-switch 5'RACE was performed with a primer carrying a 10-nucleotide random unique molecular identifier so that each TCR transcript was tagged. Over 200 million TCR-beta sequences, covering 15-18 subjects, were produced in each sequencing run. The RNeasy kit was used to extract total RNA. The KAPA Real-time Library Amplification kit was used to amplify TCR-beta VDJ regions with primers targeting the TCR constant region and the 5'RACE anchor. A first PCR added sample indexes and Illumina adaptors, and a second PCR then raised library yield. After Ampure bead purification, the roughly 650 bp TCR product was size-selected on a 2% E-gel SizeSelection system. Before pooling, library quality was checked on a Bioanalyzer, concentration was measured with Qubit, and libraries were quantified with the Kapa Library Quantification kit. An Illumina HiSeq 2500 sequenced the libraries paired-end 2 x 150 bp. To increase sequence diversity, about 23-30% phiX was spiked into each library pool. As for the original processing: The quality-filtered reads were processed with the UMI-based MiGEC pipeline, whose error correction step removed more than 80% of the raw TCR sequences. IMGT germline references were used for alignment of VDJ genes, and clonotypes were defined by a unique CDR3 amino acid sequence together with V-J genes. Clonal expansion, Shannon diversity and CDR3 relatedness were evaluated with VDJtools (CalcPairwiseDistances, ClusterSamples), while phylogenetic trees were built in CLCbio workbench. Clones with at least 8 unique UMIs were defined as expanded, with this threshold being based on coefficient-of-variation modelling across technical triplicates. TCRdb applied fastp at Q25 and MiXCR to the public reads, then kept only in-frame beta chains. Records with the same CDR3 protein are collapsed into one entry carrying the most frequent genes and DNA. TCRdb's processing, not the authors', yielded these V and J calls. Across this sample there are fewer than 90,000 distinct CDR3 sequences, with about a tenth seen only once. Together, the top ten hold 9.5% to 10% of the sample.

The sequenced sample was PBMCs. The chain is assembled from TRBV29-1 and TRBJ1-4, and TRBD1 matches 9 of the central bases. The source of this sequence is a man under 40 in good health. The CDR3 is CSVDWTGDGEKLFF. The base sequence is TGCAGCGTCGACTGGACAGGGGATGGAGAAAAACTGTTTTTT.